Given below is one T cell receptor (beta chain) in context. No antigen is known for it. The CDR3 covers 15 residues. Germline CDR1 SEHNR, CDR2 FQNEAQ (reference sequence). V lost 5 bases, J lost 3 bases, and 17 bases lay in between. The data were taken from a study of graft-versus-host responses after intestinal transplantation. Study-level results: GvH clones occurred in recipient marrow; some first appeared in ileum or blood.

Libraries were prepared by immunoSEQ multiplex PCR; TCRdb keeps only in-frame clonotypes and omits some of them. This table has over 100,000 clones, 90% to 95% appearing once. This receptor was identified in a human donor who received an intestinal transplant. This specimen consisted of unstimulated CD4+ T cells sorted from spleen or lymph node cells, obtained before intestinal transplant. The chain is built from TRBV7-9 and TRBJ2-7; D is undetermined. The CDR3 protein is CASSPKTRTHYEQYF. The CDR3 DNA reads TGTGCCAGCAGCCCCAAGACAAGAACACACTACGAGCAGTACTTC.